A selection of T cell receptor beta chains follows, all from one sample in a study of blood T cell repertoires in COVID-19. Sequencing was performed with immunoSEQ multiplex PCR; in TCRdb, only in-frame clones are kept and a portion is missing. The sample holds around 99,000 clones, approximately 87% seen once. Sequencing was performed on peripheral blood. These receptors came from a woman aged 60-75 years with acute or convalescent COVID-19. Each CDR3 is given with its conserved first and last residue. Fields, in order: clone size, J gene, V gene, D gene, CDR3 DNA, CDR3 protein. A D gene is named only where the DNA matches it firmly. Some rows mark clone size as missing; the rest say once, few, many or name a class of expanded clone.

clone_size: once; j_call: TRBJ2-5; v_call: TRBV11-3; d_call: TRBD2; cdr3_nt: TGTGCCAGCAGCTTAGGTGGGACTATCCAAGAGACCCAGTACTTC; cdr3_aa: CASSLGGTIQETQYF
clone_size: once; j_call: TRBJ2-7; v_call: TRBV6-5; d_call: -; cdr3_nt: TGTGCCAGCAGCAGGGCCGAGCAGTACTTC; cdr3_aa: CASSRAEQYF
clone_size: -; j_call: TRBJ2-7; v_call: TRBV29-1; d_call: -; cdr3_nt: TGTACGCCGGGACACTGCGAGGACGAGCAGTACTTC; cdr3_aa: CTPGHCEDEQYF
clone_size: -; j_call: TRBJ1-3; v_call: TRBV7-9; d_call: -; cdr3_nt: TGTGCCAGCAGCCTCTCTGGAAACACCATATATTTT; cdr3_aa: CASSLSGNTIYF
clone_size: once; j_call: TRBJ1-2; v_call: TRBV5-1; d_call: -; cdr3_nt: TGCGCCAGCAGCTTGGCGCGGGGGCCGGGCTATGGCTACACCTTC; cdr3_aa: CASSLARGPGYGYTF
clone_size: -; j_call: TRBJ1-2; v_call: TRBV7-8; d_call: -; cdr3_nt: TGTGCCAGCAGCTTACAGGGGCTGATGGGCTATGGCTACACCTTC; cdr3_aa: CASSLQGLMGYGYTF
clone_size: -; j_call: TRBJ2-3; v_call: TRBV27; d_call: TRBD1; cdr3_nt: TGTGCCAGCAGTTCTCGTTACGTCCCTACCGACAGGGGGCTTTACACAGATACGCAGTATTTT; cdr3_aa: CASSSRYVPTDRGLYTDTQYF
clone_size: -; j_call: TRBJ2-1; v_call: TRBV3-1/TRBV3-2; d_call: TRBD2; cdr3_nt: TGTGCCAGCAGCCGGGCTAGCGGGGGGAAAAACTACAATGAGCAGTTCTTC; cdr3_aa: CASSRASGGKNYNEQFF
clone_size: -; j_call: TRBJ2-3; v_call: TRBV2; d_call: -; cdr3_nt: TGTGCCAGCATGAGGCAAGCGAATACGCAGTATTTT; cdr3_aa: CASMRQANTQYF
clone_size: -; j_call: TRBJ1-1; v_call: TRBV7-9; d_call: -; cdr3_nt: TGTGCCAGCAGCTCCCTGGACAGTTCGACTGAAGCTTTCTTT; cdr3_aa: CASSSLDSSTEAFF
clone_size: -; j_call: TRBJ1-2; v_call: TRBV29-1; d_call: -; cdr3_nt: TGCAGCGTTGAGGGTGCTCAGGATAACTATGGCTACACCTTC; cdr3_aa: CSVEGAQDNYGYTF
clone_size: -; j_call: TRBJ2-7; v_call: TRBV19; d_call: TRBD2; cdr3_nt: TGTGCCAGTAGTGACGGAGCGGGAGGGCCTAAGGAGCAGTACTTC; cdr3_aa: CASSDGAGGPKEQYF
clone_size: few; j_call: TRBJ1-2; v_call: TRBV18; d_call: -; cdr3_nt: TGTGCCAGCTCACCACCGTCGCTGGGGGCGAATTATGGCTACACCTTC; cdr3_aa: CASSPPSLGANYGYTF
clone_size: -; j_call: TRBJ1-2; v_call: TRBV7-9; d_call: -; cdr3_nt: TGTGCCAGCAGCCAAAAAGGATCGGTAGGGGCTGGCTATGGCTACACCTTC; cdr3_aa: CASSQKGSVGAGYGYTF
clone_size: -; j_call: TRBJ2-2; v_call: TRBV6-6; d_call: -; cdr3_nt: TGTGCCAGCAGCCGTATTTACGGGGAGCTGTTTTTT; cdr3_aa: CASSRIYGELFF
clone_size: -; j_call: TRBJ1-1; v_call: TRBV29-1; d_call: -; cdr3_nt: TGCAGCGCCCATCAGGGGAAGAGTGAAGCTTTCTTT; cdr3_aa: CSAHQGKSEAFF